This T cell receptor (beta chain) came from a study of cytomegalovirus exposure and HLA in healthy donors (dated by TCRdb to about 2017). About the study as a whole: An earlier analysis of some 620 of the donors reported about 280 Gb of sequence data and approximately 120 million unique TCR beta sequences obtained from around 170 million T cells. The genetic ancestry cluster associated with self-reported Caucasian donors included roughly 84% of the roughly 390 genotyped donors. Four to six DR-DQ haplotypes were handled as single units for association and clustering, since linkage in the cohort was strong. The study aimed to test whether cataloging public T cell receptors could reveal signatures of past pathogen exposure. An early release that covered about 600 HLA-typed donors contained 300 to 350 gigabases of sequencing data and approximately 85 million unique TCR sequences. The later analysis used no new phenotypic data to find candidate immune exposures, relying instead on TCR beta sequences and their occurrence across donors. Every repertoire in the discovery cohort had been generated on one and the same sequencing platform. In a later genetic analysis, genome-wide SNP genotypes for about 55% of the 666 donors were used, and that subset was treated as a discovery cohort. The study profiled the T cell repertoires of 500 to 800 subjects by immunosequencing and related them to cytomegalovirus serostatus. Class I and class II HLA loci were covered by the typing at four-digit resolution. The number of donors typed differed by locus, with roughly 620-630 for A, B, C, DRB1 and DQB1, 522 for DQA1, about 610 for DPA1, and some 440 for DPB1. The study combined high-throughput TCR immunosequencing, statistical association of individual TCRs with disease status, and machine learning to predict cytomegalovirus infection status. Alongside the repertoire data, information on donor age, sex, ethnicity and CMV serostatus was compiled. Along with the roughly 610-subject first cohort, a separate validation cohort of some 130 different subjects was used. A later analysis re-analyzed previously published TCR beta repertoires from approximately 700 donors and added high-resolution HLA genotyping to study TCR occurrence patterns. On average, about 200,000 unique TCR beta nucleotide sequences were sequenced per donor among a few hundred genotyped donors of the cohort, with 15% to 20% of those sequences being non-productive. In an earlier analysis of over 550 of the donors, high-throughput TCR beta sequencing was used to judge whether each TCR beta V gene segment behaved as functional or pseudogenic. Results the study describes overall, beyond this receptor: Cytomegalovirus status was reported to be diagnosed by the classifier with high specificity and sensitivity in both the original and validation cohorts. Correlated functional status among segregating V segments might reflect linkage disequilibrium, but an unknown experimental factor could not be ruled out. According to a later analysis, parvovirus B19, influenza, CMV and Epstein-Barr virus appeared linked to several top co-occurrence clusters. The 87-base-pair reads could not distinguish some IMGT-functional V segments, including TRBV6-2 and TRBV6-3, so those segments were excluded. The study gave a list of under 200 TCR beta chains associated with cytomegalovirus. Because HLA typing was unavailable for some donors at each locus, only the typed subset was used in association tests. Most TCR sequences were seen in very few donors, while some public TCRs were found in many individuals. V-gene and J-gene trimming of TCR beta chains was associated with a missense DCLRE1C variant in a later genetic analysis, and the association was replicated in an independent cohort. An earlier analysis of approximately 570 of the donors showed that most TCR beta V segments appeared in productive rearrangements either about 87% or about 30% of the time, which broadly matched IMGT annotations. In a later analysis, the rate of TCR association differed among HLA loci, with DRB1 alleles having the most associated TCRs and HLA-C alleles having the fewest. Compared with equally common non-associated chains, HLA-associated TCR beta chains in a later analysis were more clonally expanded and had lower generation probabilities. In this cohort, only TCR beta chains were sequenced, and detectable features were limited by the absence of alpha or paired-chain data. CMV serostatus was the only immune exposure information available for the cohort. Compared with the approximately 700-donor mean, donors in an Asian-associated ancestry cluster had fewer N-insertions in productive TCRs, according to a later genetic analysis. Roughly uniform sequencing depth across donors was assumed in presence/absence analyses, although this assumption may not hold. A further reported finding was that TCR beta sequences accurately predicted the HLA-A and HLA-B alleles for most subjects in the first cohort. A cluster of highly shared sequence variants was judged likely to represent a technical artifact of the sequencing pipeline. When HLA alleles, especially DR and DQ, strongly co-occurred, TCR associations were difficult to assign to individual alleles. A later analysis found that most CMV-associated TCR beta chains appeared HLA-restricted, with HLA associations seemingly driven largely by CMV exposure. Roughly 17 rarely observed V segments, including chromosome 9 orphons, were excluded from the earlier analysis of several hundred of the donors because counts were too low. The authors suggested that the approach could potentially be extended to other disease states and immunological phenotypes. In vitro tests confirmed that a few of the cytomegalovirus-associated TCR beta chains recognize cytomegalovirus antigens. A later analysis associated roughly 17,000 TCR beta sequences with specific HLA alleles at a false discovery rate of 0.05.

Libraries were constructed by the immunoSEQ multiplex PCR assay. For the multiplex PCR, a mixture combining 60 forward primers for TCR Vbeta segments and 13 reverse primers for TCR Jbeta segments was used. A multiplex PCR assay on genomic DNA amplified the CDR3 region of rearranged TCR beta genes. The Illumina HiSeq System was used to sequence the amplified TCR beta libraries as 87-base-pair reads. On the authors' methods: In a later analysis, tens of millions of unique TCR beta chains were counted across the roughly 670 repertoires, and around 10 million of these chains were shared by at least two donors. To remove PCR and sequencing errors, raw reads were error-corrected and collapsed into unique sequences using a nearest-neighbor algorithm that merged closely related sequences. V, D and J gene segments were assigned by aligning CDR3 sequences to IMGT reference sequences. For a sequence to be retained, a match of at least six nucleotides to both a V gene segment and a J gene segment was required. Rearrangements were classified as productive when the CDR3 lacked stop codons and remained in frame with V and J, and all other rearrangements were classified as non-productive. Following IMGT convention, CDR3 was defined as the stretch from the second conserved V-encoded cysteine up to the conserved J-encoded phenylalanine. In an earlier analysis of some 550 of the donors, sequences lacking an unambiguous match to a single V gene segment were excluded. An earlier analysis of under 750 of the donors called V segments functional above 56.7% productive rearrangements and segregating when the between-donor standard deviation exceeded 5%. A statistical classification framework was built to diagnose cytomegalovirus status from the catalog of TCR beta chain sequences. In a later analysis, V and J genes were assigned by comparing TCR nucleotide sequences against IMGT/GENE-DB human TR gene sequences. The TCRdist pipeline was used in a later analysis to assign CDR3 sequences and most-parsimonious VDJ recombination scenarios. A later analysis defined each TCR beta chain by its CDR3 amino acid sequence plus V-gene family, and excluded reads lacking a unique V-gene family. As a way to deal with suspected cross-contamination and a sequencing artifact, a later analysis dropped approximately 590 nucleotide sequences that were highly shared and had low generation probability. For each public chain, a later analysis derived a clonal expansion index from normalized ranks of inferred template counts within each repertoire. In a later analysis, generation probabilities were computed using a VDJ recombination model fitted to out-of-frame rearrangements, and the results were checked against IGoR. Hypergeometric tests were used in a later analysis to score TCR-TCR, TCR-HLA and TCR-CMV co-occurrence, with a repertoire-size bias correction applied to the TCR pairs. In a later analysis, false discovery rates were estimated by permuting HLA or CMV assignments 20 times. In a later analysis, co-occurring TCRs were grouped using DBSCAN, and TCRdist sequence similarity was added for clustering within HLA-allele-positive subsets. Repertoires with fewer than 30,000 or more than 120,000 public chains were left out of co-occurrence clustering, as were about 5 repertoires with anomalous nucleotide sharing. TCRdb retrieved this table from immuneACCESS and kept in-frame rearrangements only. Not all clones are present; in checked studies, unresolved V genes account for under half, and no reason is known for the remainder. That table is the source of V, J and clone size, and D and trimming were worked out from the DNA. For this sample there are a few hundred thousand clones; around nine tenths appear just once. The top ten hold approximately 2% of the sample.

The CDR3 has 15 amino acids, counting the end cysteine and phenylalanine. Of the read, only the CDR3 DNA is kept; its 45 bases are in frame from base 1. Here V drops 4 bases and J drops 2 bases, and the junction holds 5 bases not matched to any gene. The germline V gene encodes CDR1 SGDLS and CDR2 YYNGEE. In total, more than 500 healthy bone marrow donors made up the cohort. All cohort members were sampled while nominally healthy, although unrecorded immune exposures were likely present. The donor tested CMV seronegative and was one of the 352 seronegative cohort members. Every donor gave a peripheral blood sample, and the peripheral blood mononuclear cells from that sample were used for TCR beta sequencing. The Qiagen DNeasy Blood Extraction Kit was used to extract genomic DNA from the blood cell samples. A note on this clone: Its antigen specificity is not known. Base qualities were left out, and no much larger clone turns up one base away.

Sequenced material: PBMCs. This clonotype originated in a woman between 18 and 29 years old in good health and CMV-seronegative. The chain employs TRBV9 and TRBJ1-2; TRBD1 matches 10 bases in the middle. The nucleotides are TGTGCCAGCAGCCCGGGACAGGGGACCAACTATGGCTACACCTTC. Its protein is CASSPGQGTNYGYTF.